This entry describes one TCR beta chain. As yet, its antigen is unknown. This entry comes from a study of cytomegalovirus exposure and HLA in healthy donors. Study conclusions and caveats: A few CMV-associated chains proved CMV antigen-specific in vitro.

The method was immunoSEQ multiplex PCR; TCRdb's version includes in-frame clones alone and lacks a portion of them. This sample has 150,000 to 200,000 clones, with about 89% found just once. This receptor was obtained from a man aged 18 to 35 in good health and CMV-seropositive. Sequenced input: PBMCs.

CDR3 protein: CASSLQGAGYEQYF. Written as DNA, the CDR3 is TGTGCCAGCAGTTTACAGGGGGCGGGATACGAGCAGTACTTC. This chain connects TRBV27 to TRBJ2-7; 8 bases match TRBD1. CDR3 length equals 14 residues. The V segment lost 2 bases and the J segment 4 bases; nucleotides outside the gene matches: 4. The germline V gene encodes CDR1 MNHEY and CDR2 SMNVEV (reference sequence).